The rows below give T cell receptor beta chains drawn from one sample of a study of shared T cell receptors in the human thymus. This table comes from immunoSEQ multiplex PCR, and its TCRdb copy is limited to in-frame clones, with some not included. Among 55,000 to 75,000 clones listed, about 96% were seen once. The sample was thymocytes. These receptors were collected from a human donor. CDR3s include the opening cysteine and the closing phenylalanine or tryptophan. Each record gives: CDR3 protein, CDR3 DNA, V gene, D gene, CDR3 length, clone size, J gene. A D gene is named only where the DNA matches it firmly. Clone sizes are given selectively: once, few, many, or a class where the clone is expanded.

CDR3 protein: CASRRGWVELNTEAFF
CDR3 DNA: TGTGCCAGCCGAAGGGGGTGGGTGGAATTGAACACTGAAGCTTTCTTT
V gene: TRBV2
D gene: .
CDR3 length: 16
clone size: .
J gene: TRBJ1-1

CDR3 protein: CASPNPGSHYEQYF
CDR3 DNA: TGTGCCAGCCCGAACCCAGGCTCGCACTACGAGCAGTACTTC
V gene: TRBV6-5
D gene: .
CDR3 length: 14
clone size: once
J gene: TRBJ2-7

CDR3 protein: CASSPDRGRDSTNEKLFF
CDR3 DNA: TGTGCCAGCAGCCCCGACAGGGGAAGGGACTCAACTAATGAAAAACTGTTTTTT
V gene: TRBV7-9
D gene: TRBD1
CDR3 length: 18
clone size: .
J gene: TRBJ1-4

CDR3 protein: CASSLDMAASSYEQYF
CDR3 DNA: TGTGCCAGCAGCTTAGATATGGCGGCGAGCTCCTACGAGCAGTACTTC
V gene: TRBV11-2
D gene: .
CDR3 length: 16
clone size: .
J gene: TRBJ2-7

CDR3 protein: CASSHPGGSSLMMNTEAFF
CDR3 DNA: TGCGCCAGCAGCCACCCGGGGGGATCTAGTTTAATGATGAACACTGAAGCTTTCTTT
V gene: TRBV4-1
D gene: .
CDR3 length: 19
clone size: .
J gene: TRBJ1-1

CDR3 protein: CASGPGRLSDTEAFF
CDR3 DNA: TGTGCCAGCGGACCCGGGCGTTTATCGGACACTGAAGCTTTCTTT
V gene: TRBV21-1
D gene: .
CDR3 length: 15
clone size: .
J gene: TRBJ1-1

CDR3 protein: CASSLVLGRGYNEKLFF
CDR3 DNA: TGTGCCAGCAGCTTAGTACTAGGCAGGGGGTATAATGAAAAACTGTTTTTT
V gene: TRBV7-2
D gene: TRBD1
CDR3 length: 17
clone size: .
J gene: TRBJ1-4

CDR3 protein: CASSQDGRQGQRFRRTEAFF
CDR3 DNA: TGCGCCAGCAGCCAAGATGGTAGGCAGGGACAGCGATTTAGGAGGACTGAAGCTTTCTTT
V gene: TRBV4-3
D gene: TRBD1
CDR3 length: 20
clone size: .
J gene: TRBJ1-1

CDR3 protein: CASSLGSDDEQFF
CDR3 DNA: TGTGCCAGCAGTCTCGGATCAGACGATGAGCAGTTCTTC
V gene: TRBV5-4
D gene: .
CDR3 length: 13
clone size: once
J gene: TRBJ2-1

CDR3 protein: CASSNHSTTHHSPLHF
CDR3 DNA: TGTGCCAGCAGTAACCACAGCACGACCCACCATTCACCCCTCCACTTT
V gene: TRBV6-6
D gene: .
CDR3 length: 16
clone size: .
J gene: TRBJ1-6

CDR3 protein: CASSLGPSTGDNEQFF
CDR3 DNA: TGCGCCAGCAGCTTGGGGCCTTCAACAGGGGACAATGAGCAGTTCTTC
V gene: TRBV5-1
D gene: TRBD1
CDR3 length: 16
clone size: .
J gene: TRBJ2-1

CDR3 protein: CASSLAFPGAGGSPSYEQYF
CDR3 DNA: TGTGCCAGCAGCTTAGCGTTCCCTGGGGCGGGGGGCTCCCCTTCCTACGAGCAGTACTTC
V gene: TRBV7-2
D gene: TRBD2
CDR3 length: 20
clone size: .
J gene: TRBJ2-7

CDR3 protein: CASSPRTLANYGYTF
CDR3 DNA: TGTGCCAGCAGCCCTCGGACGTTAGCTAACTATGGCTACACCTTC
V gene: TRBV11-2
D gene: .
CDR3 length: 15
clone size: .
J gene: TRBJ1-2

CDR3 protein: CASRPGPNQPYSPLHF
CDR3 DNA: TGTGCCAGCAGGCCGGGACCCAATCAACCCTATTCACCCCTCCACTTT
V gene: TRBV2
D gene: .
CDR3 length: 16
clone size: .
J gene: TRBJ1-6

CDR3 protein: CASSGWDSLRGDTQYF
CDR3 DNA: TGTGCCAGTAGTGGCTGGGACAGCTTAAGAGGAGATACGCAGTATTTT
V gene: TRBV19
D gene: TRBD1
CDR3 length: 16
clone size: .
J gene: TRBJ2-3

CDR3 protein: CASRLESAASSYEQYF
CDR3 DNA: TGTGCCAGCAGACTAGAGTCAGCGGCCAGCTCCTACGAGCAGTACTTC
V gene: TRBV7-2
D gene: .
CDR3 length: 16
clone size: .
J gene: TRBJ2-7

CDR3 protein: CASRVGVTGNTIYF
CDR3 DNA: TGTGCCAGCAGGGTTGGGGTAACTGGAAACACCATATATTTT
V gene: TRBV6-5
D gene: .
CDR3 length: 14
clone size: .
J gene: TRBJ1-3

CDR3 protein: CASSKAVNGQGSGANVLTF
CDR3 DNA: TGTGCCAGCAGCAAAGCCGTTAATGGACAGGGATCTGGGGCCAACGTCCTGACTTTC
V gene: TRBV21-1
D gene: .
CDR3 length: 19
clone size: .
J gene: TRBJ2-6

CDR3 protein: CASSFSLGTSGGQEQFF
CDR3 DNA: TGTGCCAGCAGCTTCAGCCTGGGGACTAGCGGGGGACAAGAGCAGTTCTTC
V gene: TRBV5-5
D gene: TRBD2
CDR3 length: 17
clone size: .
J gene: TRBJ2-1

CDR3 protein: CAGSKSTVNTDTQYF
CDR3 DNA: TGTGCCGGATCTAAGTCTACTGTGAACACAGATACGCAGTATTTT
V gene: TRBV2
D gene: .
CDR3 length: 15
clone size: .
J gene: TRBJ2-3

CDR3 protein: CASSLVFSKVLGKANTGELFF
CDR3 DNA: TGTGCCAGCAGCTTAGTTTTCTCCAAGGTGTTAGGAAAGGCGAACACCGGGGAGCTGTTTTTT
V gene: TRBV7-6
D gene: .
CDR3 length: 21
clone size: .
J gene: TRBJ2-2

CDR3 protein: CASTPPYSPNYEQYF
CDR3 DNA: TGCGCCAGCACCCCGCCGTACAGCCCAAACTACGAGCAGTACTTC
V gene: TRBV5-1
D gene: .
CDR3 length: 15
clone size: .
J gene: TRBJ2-7

CDR3 protein: CASRTRENSGANVLTF
CDR3 DNA: TGTGCCAGCAGGACCAGGGAGAATTCTGGGGCCAACGTCCTGACTTTC
V gene: TRBV2
D gene: .
CDR3 length: 16
clone size: .
J gene: TRBJ2-6

CDR3 protein: CASSDKGAHYGYTF
CDR3 DNA: TGTGCCAGCAGTGATAAGGGGGCCCACTATGGCTACACCTTC
V gene: TRBV25-1
D gene: TRBD1
CDR3 length: 14
clone size: .
J gene: TRBJ1-2

CDR3 protein: CASSLWTGGPYEQYF
CDR3 DNA: TGTGCCAGTAGTCTTTGGACAGGGGGCCCCTACGAGCAGTACTTC
V gene: TRBV19
D gene: TRBD1
CDR3 length: 15
clone size: once
J gene: TRBJ2-7

CDR3 protein: CASSQDTATQYF
CDR3 DNA: TGTGCCAGCAGCCAAGATACGGCGACCCAGTACTTC
V gene: TRBV4-2
D gene: .
CDR3 length: 12
clone size: .
J gene: TRBJ2-5

CDR3 protein: CASSYGQGYTEAFF
CDR3 DNA: TGTGCCAGCAGTTATGGACAGGGATACACTGAAGCTTTCTTT
V gene: TRBV6-5
D gene: TRBD1
CDR3 length: 14
clone size: .
J gene: TRBJ1-1

CDR3 protein: CASSQAIRGAQETQYF
CDR3 DNA: TGCGCCAGCAGCCAAGCAATACGGGGGGCCCAAGAGACCCAGTACTTC
V gene: TRBV4-1
D gene: .
CDR3 length: 16
clone size: .
J gene: TRBJ2-5

CDR3 protein: CASRDLGGGSEAFF
CDR3 DNA: TGTGCCAGCAGGGACCTCGGGGGAGGGAGTGAAGCTTTCTTT
V gene: TRBV27
D gene: .
CDR3 length: 14
clone size: once
J gene: TRBJ1-1

CDR3 protein: CASSNLAGTGYEQYF
CDR3 DNA: TGTGCCAGCAGCAACTTAGCCGGGACAGGCTACGAGCAGTACTTC
V gene: TRBV28
D gene: TRBD1
CDR3 length: 15
clone size: .
J gene: TRBJ2-7

CDR3 protein: CASSLHSPGDEQYF
CDR3 DNA: TGCGCCAGCAGCCTCCACTCTCCGGGAGACGAGCAGTACTTC
V gene: TRBV4-1
D gene: .
CDR3 length: 14
clone size: once
J gene: TRBJ2-7

CDR3 protein: CASTREGIGKRNTIYF
CDR3 DNA: TGCGCCAGCACCCGGGAGGGTATAGGGAAGAGAAACACCATATATTTT
V gene: TRBV5-1
D gene: .
CDR3 length: 16
clone size: .
J gene: TRBJ1-3

CDR3 protein: CASQLNGGGTGELFF
CDR3 DNA: TGTGCCAGCCAACTGAATGGGGGCGGGACCGGGGAGCTGTTTTTT
V gene: TRBV7-3
D gene: .
CDR3 length: 15
clone size: .
J gene: TRBJ2-2

CDR3 protein: CSVSGGFYNEQFF
CDR3 DNA: TGCAGCGTGAGCGGGGGCTTCTACAATGAGCAGTTCTTC
V gene: TRBV29-1
D gene: TRBD2
CDR3 length: 13
clone size: .
J gene: TRBJ2-1

CDR3 protein: CANREAGDNSPLHF
CDR3 DNA: TGTGCCAACCGAGAAGCAGGGGATAATTCACCCCTCCACTTT
V gene: TRBV6-1
D gene: .
CDR3 length: 14
clone size: few
J gene: TRBJ1-6

CDR3 protein: CASSLAANYGYTF
CDR3 DNA: TGCGCCAGCAGCTTGGCAGCTAACTATGGCTACACCTTC
V gene: TRBV5-1
D gene: .
CDR3 length: 13
clone size: .
J gene: TRBJ1-2

CDR3 protein: CASSDRATEAFF
CDR3 DNA: TGTGCCAGCAGTGACAGGGCCACTGAAGCTTTCTTT
V gene: TRBV25-1
D gene: .
CDR3 length: 12
clone size: .
J gene: TRBJ1-1

CDR3 protein: CASSHGTENTEAFF
CDR3 DNA: TGTGCCAGCAGCCACGGGACAGAGAACACTGAAGCTTTCTTT
V gene: TRBV7-9
D gene: TRBD1
CDR3 length: 14
clone size: .
J gene: TRBJ1-1

CDR3 protein: CASSPGLSGANVLTF
CDR3 DNA: TGCGCCAGCAGCCCAGGACTCTCTGGGGCCAACGTCCTGACTTTC
V gene: TRBV4-3
D gene: .
CDR3 length: 15
clone size: .
J gene: TRBJ2-6

CDR3 protein: CASSSTVRRSEFNTGELFF
CDR3 DNA: TGTGCCAGCAGTTCCACGGTCAGGCGCTCGGAGTTTAACACCGGGGAGCTGTTTTTT
V gene: TRBV27
D gene: .
CDR3 length: 19
clone size: .
J gene: TRBJ2-2

CDR3 protein: CASSIQGQLGKLFF
CDR3 DNA: TGTGCCAGTAGTATCCAGGGGCAATTGGGAAAACTGTTTTTT
V gene: TRBV19
D gene: .
CDR3 length: 14
clone size: .
J gene: TRBJ1-4

CDR3 protein: CASRPSGTTNEKLFF
CDR3 DNA: TGTGCCAGCAGGCCCTCGGGGACAACTAATGAAAAACTGTTTTTT
V gene: TRBV28
D gene: .
CDR3 length: 15
clone size: few
J gene: TRBJ1-4

CDR3 protein: CASSLGQNQPQHF
CDR3 DNA: TGTGCCAGCAGCTTAGGACAGAATCAGCCCCAGCATTTT
V gene: TRBV7-3
D gene: .
CDR3 length: 13
clone size: .
J gene: TRBJ1-5

CDR3 protein: CASSPPTGTAIDDTEAFF
CDR3 DNA: TGTGCCAGCAGTCCACCGACCGGGACCGCCATTGATGACACTGAAGCTTTCTTT
V gene: TRBV28
D gene: .
CDR3 length: 18
clone size: once
J gene: TRBJ1-1

CDR3 protein: CASSYTHKYPSQFF
CDR3 DNA: TGTGCCAGCAGTTACACCCATAAGTATCCCTCGCAGTTCTTC
V gene: TRBV6-5
D gene: .
CDR3 length: 14
clone size: .
J gene: TRBJ2-1

CDR3 protein: CASTPQPHGYEQYF
CDR3 DNA: TGTGCCAGCACACCCCAGCCACATGGATACGAGCAGTACTTC
V gene: TRBV7-2
D gene: .
CDR3 length: 14
clone size: .
J gene: TRBJ2-7

CDR3 protein: CASSRVERGASTDTQYF
CDR3 DNA: TGTGCCAGCAGCCGTGTGGAGCGGGGGGCAAGCACAGATACGCAGTATTTT
V gene: TRBV7-9
D gene: TRBD2
CDR3 length: 17
clone size: .
J gene: TRBJ2-3

CDR3 protein: CASSWSWSGRTYEQYF
CDR3 DNA: TGTGCCAGCAGCTGGTCTTGGTCGGGGAGAACCTACGAGCAGTACTTC
V gene: TRBV5-4
D gene: .
CDR3 length: 16
clone size: .
J gene: TRBJ2-7

CDR3 protein: CASSYSKDSRGYGYTF
CDR3 DNA: TGTGCCAGCAGTTACTCTAAGGACAGCCGGGGCTATGGCTACACCTTC
V gene: TRBV2
D gene: .
CDR3 length: 16
clone size: .
J gene: TRBJ1-2

CDR3 protein: CASSQDFSADTQYF
CDR3 DNA: TGCGCCAGCAGCCAAGATTTTTCGGCAGATACGCAGTATTTT
V gene: TRBV4-3
D gene: .
CDR3 length: 14
clone size: .
J gene: TRBJ2-3

CDR3 protein: CASSTPPRGSYNEQFF
CDR3 DNA: TGTGCCAGTAGTACACCCCCGCGGGGGTCCTACAATGAGCAGTTCTTC
V gene: TRBV19
D gene: TRBD2
CDR3 length: 16
clone size: .
J gene: TRBJ2-1

CDR3 protein: CASSQGPLGLSTSTDTQYF
CDR3 DNA: TGCGCCAGCAGCCAAGGCCCTCTGGGGCTATCCACTAGCACAGATACGCAGTATTTT
V gene: TRBV4-3
D gene: .
CDR3 length: 19
clone size: .
J gene: TRBJ2-3

CDR3 protein: CASSQELPLAGGGQFF
CDR3 DNA: TGTGCCAGCAGCCAAGAACTCCCCTTAGCGGGGGGTGGGCAGTTCTTC
V gene: TRBV14
D gene: TRBD2
CDR3 length: 16
clone size: .
J gene: TRBJ2-1

CDR3 protein: CATSRTYQTGANEKLFF
CDR3 DNA: TGTGCCACCAGCAGAACTTACCAGACAGGGGCTAATGAAAAACTGTTTTTT
V gene: TRBV15
D gene: TRBD1
CDR3 length: 17
clone size: .
J gene: TRBJ1-4

CDR3 protein: CASSLAWQGNGYTF
CDR3 DNA: TGTGCCAGCAGTTTAGCTTGGCAGGGCAATGGCTACACCTTC
V gene: TRBV28
D gene: .
CDR3 length: 14
clone size: .
J gene: TRBJ1-2

CDR3 protein: CASSRGPSRGNTIYF
CDR3 DNA: TGTGCCAGCAGCAGGGGGCCCTCAAGGGGAAACACCATATATTTT
V gene: TRBV5-4
D gene: TRBD1
CDR3 length: 15
clone size: .
J gene: TRBJ1-3

CDR3 protein: CASSLGQAGEKLFF
CDR3 DNA: TGTGCCAGCAGCTTGGGACAGGCGGGTGAAAAACTGTTTTTT
V gene: TRBV7-2
D gene: TRBD1
CDR3 length: 14
clone size: .
J gene: TRBJ1-4